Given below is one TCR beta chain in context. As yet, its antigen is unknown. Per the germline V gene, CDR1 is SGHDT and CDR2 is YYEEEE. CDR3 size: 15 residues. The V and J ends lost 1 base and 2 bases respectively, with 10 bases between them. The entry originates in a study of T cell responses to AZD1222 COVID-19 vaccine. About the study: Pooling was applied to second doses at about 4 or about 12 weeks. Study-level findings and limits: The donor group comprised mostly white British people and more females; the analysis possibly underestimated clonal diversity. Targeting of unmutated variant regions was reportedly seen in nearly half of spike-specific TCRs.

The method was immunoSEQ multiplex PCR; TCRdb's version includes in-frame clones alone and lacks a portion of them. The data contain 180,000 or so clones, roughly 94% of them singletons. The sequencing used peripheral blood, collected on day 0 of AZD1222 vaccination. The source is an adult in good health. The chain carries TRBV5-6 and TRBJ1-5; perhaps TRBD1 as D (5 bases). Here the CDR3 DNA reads TGTGCCAGCAGCTTGTACCAGGGAGGCAATCAGCCCCAGCATTTT. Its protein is CASSLYQGGNQPQHF.